Listed below are T cell receptor beta chains from one sample, sequenced in a study of OX40 agonist ivuxolimab in advanced cancers. TCRdb's table, derived via immunoSEQ multiplex PCR, lists solely in-frame clones and lacks some. Among some 64,000 clones listed, nearly 95% were seen once. The material sequenced was CD4+ or CD8+ T cells sorted from blood, taken in a trial of the OX40 agonist ivuxolimab. These TCRs come from an adult with an advanced solid tumor such as melanoma, head and neck, liver or kidney cancer. CDR3s include the opening cysteine and the closing phenylalanine or tryptophan. A D gene is named only where the DNA matches it firmly. The size entry is marked missing in some rows and otherwise reads once, few, many or a size class.

V gene,J gene,clone size,D gene,CDR3 DNA,CDR3 protein
TRBV15,TRBJ1-1,-,-,TGTGCCACCAGCAGCAGGGTAAACACTGAAGCTTTCTTT,CATSSRVNTEAFF
TRBV7-3,TRBJ2-2,-,-,TGTGCCAGCAGCTCCAGGACTATTCAGGCCGGGGAGCTGTTTTTT,CASSSRTIQAGELFF
TRBV4-2,TRBJ2-1,-,-,TGTGCCAGCAGCCAAGGGACGCCCGACTACAATGAGCAGTTCTTC,CASSQGTPDYNEQFF
TRBV30,TRBJ2-1,-,-,TGTGCCTGGAGTTTACATAGCGGAGGTTTCAATGAGCAGTTCTTC,CAWSLHSGGFNEQFF
TRBV5-1,TRBJ2-5,few,-,TGCGCCAGCAGCAGGGGGGGGACAGAGGGAGAGACCCAGTACTTC,CASSRGGTEGETQYF
TRBV4-2,TRBJ2-7,-,-,TGTGCCAGCAGCCAAGTTATAGGCTACGAGCAGTACTTC,CASSQVIGYEQYF
TRBV19,TRBJ2-7,once,-,TGTGCCAGTAGTGCTGACTACGAGCAGTACTTC,CASSADYEQYF
TRBV6-5,TRBJ2-7,-,-,TGTGCCAGCAGTTACGGCGGGGCCCACTCCAACGAGCAGTACTTC,CASSYGGAHSNEQYF
TRBV18,TRBJ2-2,-,-,TGTGCCAGCTCACTGGTAACCGGGGAGCTGTTTTTT,CASSLVTGELFF
TRBV28,TRBJ2-3,-,-,TGTGCCAGCAGTATGGGGGTCCCAGATACGCAGTATTTT,CASSMGVPDTQYF
TRBV19,TRBJ2-7,medium-sized,-,TGTGCCAGTAGTATATTCGGTGAGCAGTACTTC,CASSIFGEQYF
TRBV25-1,TRBJ2-3,once,TRBD2,TGTGCCAGCAGAGGGCTAGCGGGTTTCACAGATACGCAGTATTTT,CASRGLAGFTDTQYF
TRBV28,TRBJ2-7,-,-,TGTGCCGTCGATCCGGGAACTAGACTAGACGAGCAGTACTTC,CAVDPGTRLDEQYF
TRBV29-1,TRBJ2-7,-,TRBD2,TGCAGCGTTGGACTAGCGGGAGGGCCGTTAAACGAGCAGTACTTC,CSVGLAGGPLNEQYF
TRBV27,TRBJ2-3,-,-,TGTGCCAGCATTAAGAGGGGAGCGGCAGATACGCAGTATTTT,CASIKRGAADTQYF
TRBV4-1,TRBJ1-2,once,TRBD1,TGCGCCAGCAGCCGCGGACAGGGTCTCGACTATGGCTACACCTTC,CASSRGQGLDYGYTF
TRBV6-5,TRBJ2-1,-,-,TGTGCCAGCAGTTACTCGCTCTATAGCTCCTACAATGAGCAGTTCTTC,CASSYSLYSSYNEQFF
TRBV30,TRBJ2-7,-,TRBD2,TGTGCCTGGACCCCGGAGAGCGGGAGCGATTACGAGCAGTACTTC,CAWTPESGSDYEQYF
TRBV29-1,TRBJ2-1,-,-,TGCAGCGTTGAGGTAGCAGGAGGGTTTGAGCAGTTCTTC,CSVEVAGGFEQFF
TRBV30,TRBJ1-6,-,-,TGTGCCTGGAGTTACTCAGGGCTTAATAATTCACCCCTCCACTTT,CAWSYSGLNNSPLHF
TRBV4-1,TRBJ1-1,-,TRBD1,TGCGCCAGCAGCCAACCGGGACAGAGGGGCACTGAAGCTTTCTTT,CASSQPGQRGTEAFF
TRBV6-4,TRBJ2-1,-,-,TGTGCCAGCAGTCCCCGACACGCGGTTTACAATGAGCAGTTCTTC,CASSPRHAVYNEQFF
TRBV11-2,TRBJ2-3,-,-,TGTGCCAGCAGCTCTTACACAGATACGCAGTATTTT,CASSSYTDTQYF
TRBV7-6,TRBJ2-7,-,TRBD2,TGTGCCAGCAGCTTAGGACTAGCGGGAGGCTACGAGCAGTACTTC,CASSLGLAGGYEQYF
TRBV5-1,TRBJ2-7,-,-,TGCGCCAGCAGCTTGGAGTCCGGCGGCGGGTTCTACGAGCAGTACTTC,CASSLESGGGFYEQYF
TRBV15,TRBJ2-1,-,-,TGTGCCACCAGCAAGGGGACCTCGAGTGAGCAGTTCTTC,CATSKGTSSEQFF
TRBV19,TRBJ2-1,-,-,TGTGCCAGTAGCCGTGGACCCTACAATGAGCAGTTCTTC,CASSRGPYNEQFF
TRBV27,TRBJ2-7,once,-,TGTGCCAGCAGTTTATCGACTGGGACCGGTTACGAGCAGTACTTC,CASSLSTGTGYEQYF
TRBV4-1,TRBJ2-5,-,-,TGCGCCAGCAGCACACGGGGGAAGGAGTCGGTGGAGACCCAGTACTTC,CASSTRGKESVETQYF
TRBV27,TRBJ1-3,-,-,TGTGCCAGCAGTTTAACGTCCTCAGAAAGAAACACCATATATTTT,CASSLTSSERNTIYF
TRBV4-1,TRBJ2-7,-,-,TGCGCCAGCAGCCAGGTTAGGGACCTCGACTACGAGCAGTACTTC,CASSQVRDLDYEQYF